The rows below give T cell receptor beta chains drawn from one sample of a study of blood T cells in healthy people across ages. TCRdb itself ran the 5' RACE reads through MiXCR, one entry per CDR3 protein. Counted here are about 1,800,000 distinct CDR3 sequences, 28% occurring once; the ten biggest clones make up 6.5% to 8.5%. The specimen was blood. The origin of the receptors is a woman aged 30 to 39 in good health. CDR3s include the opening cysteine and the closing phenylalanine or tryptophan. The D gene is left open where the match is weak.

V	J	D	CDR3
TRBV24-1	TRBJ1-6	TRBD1	CATSDSRDRINSPLHF
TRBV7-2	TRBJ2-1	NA	CASSLSAISRETQFF
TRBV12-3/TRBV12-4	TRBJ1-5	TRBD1	CASSSKQGAGQPQHF
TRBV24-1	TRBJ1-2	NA	CATSDARGVLFGYTF
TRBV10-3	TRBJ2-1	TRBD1	CAIQPGQDLVRETQFF
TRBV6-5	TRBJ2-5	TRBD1	CASSYSPTGQETQYF
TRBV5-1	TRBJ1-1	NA	CASSREVNTEAFF
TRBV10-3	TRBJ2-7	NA	CAISDDETTGNYEQYF
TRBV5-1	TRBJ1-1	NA	CASSPGVATEAFF
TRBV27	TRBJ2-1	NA	CASSFTAGTQFF
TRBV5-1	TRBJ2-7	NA	CASSFSRSSYVQYF